Following are 18 T cell receptor beta chains from one sample sequenced in a study of shared clonotypes between healthy human individuals. Assay used: immunoSEQ multiplex PCR; TCRdb lists only in-frame clones, some missing. The repertoire holds over 2 million clones, with 85% to 95% as singletons. Sequencing was performed on naive CD4+ T cells from PBMCs. Subset denoted: CD45RA+ positively selected. The receptors derive from a man younger than 35 in good health. Some clones in this sample may be carry-over from other donors' samples.

J is TRBJ2-7 and V is TRBV19; D is perhaps TRBD2 (6 bases). CDR1 is LNHDA, CDR2 SQIVND, per germline (reference sequence). The V end lost 7 bases, the J end lost 3 bases, and 16 bases lay between the germline ends. The CDR3 sequence is 14 residues long. The DNA of the CDR3 is TGTGCCAGTACCCACGCCGGGCGGGACTACGAGCAGTACTTC. Amino acids: CASTHAGRDYEQYF.

For this clone: This sample includes further DNA sequences coding for the same CDR3. The V and J genes are TRBV2 and TRBJ1-5; 10 positions agree with TRBD1. The germline CDR1 and CDR2 sequences are SNHLY and FYNNEI. The CDR3 spans 14 residues. The V segment lost 4 bases and the J segment 7 bases; nucleotides outside the gene matches: 4. CDR3 coding DNA: TGTGCCAGCAGTGGGACAGGGGGGGGCCAGCCCCAGCATTTT. Encoded protein: CASSGTGGGQPQHF.

The chain joins TRBV5-8 to TRBJ2-5, with a possible D match to TRBD1 (5 bases). The CDR3 totals 15 residues. V was pared by 4 bases and J by 1 base, with 14 bases between. CDR1 and CDR2 from the germline V gene are SGHTS and YDEGEE. Here the CDR3 reads CASSHLNRRQETQYF. CDR3 in DNA: TGTGCCAGCAGCCACCTCAACAGGCGCCAAGAGACCCAGTACTTC.

V usage is TRBV5-1 and J usage is TRBJ2-1; D may correspond to TRBD1 or TRBD2 (5 bases each). V was clipped by 4 bases and J by 4 bases, with 15 bases between them. The CDR3 sequence is 15 residues long. The V gene's germline CDR1 is SGHRS and CDR2 YFSETQ. CDR3 sequence reads: CASSKTGGGYNEQFF. As DNA, the CDR3 is TGCGCCAGCAGCAAAACAGGCGGCGGGTACAATGAGCAGTTCTTC.

This sequence joins TRBV7-2 and TRBJ1-2; no clear D gene. V was shortened by 8 bases and J by 2 bases, with 9 bases between the two germline ends. The germline V gene encodes CDR1 SGHTA and CDR2 FQGNSA. This CDR3 is built from 12 residues. As DNA, the CDR3 is TGTGCCAGCGGAAACCGCAACTATGGCTACACCTTC. As protein: CASGNRNYGYTF.

V usage is TRBV5-1 and J usage is TRBJ2-2; D might be TRBD2 (5 bases). Germline-derived CDR1 and CDR2 are SGHRS and YFSETQ. CDR3 size: 16 residues. The germline V and J ends were trimmed by 4 bases and 3 bases, with 16 bases remaining between them. CDR3 amino acids: CASSRRLALDTGELFF. DNA for the CDR3: TGCGCCAGCAGCCGGCGGCTAGCATTGGACACCGGGGAGCTGTTTTTT. The full variable domain, its missing parts supplied by reference TRBV5-1 and TRBJ2-2, is KAGVTQTPRYLIKTRGQQVTLSCSPISGHRSVSWYQQTPGQGLQFLFEYFSETQRNKGNFPGRFSGRQFSNSRSEMNVSTLELGDSALYLCASSRRLALDTGELFFGEGSRLTVL.

The chain recombines TRBV5-4 with TRBJ2-2; TRBD1 agrees at 8 bases. This CDR3 spans 14 amino acids. With V trimmed by 4 bases and J by 6 bases, 5 bases remained unmatched. Germline loops: CDR1 SGHNT, CDR2 YYREEE (reference sequence). CDR3 DNA: TGTGCCAGCAGCAAACAACAGGGGGCCGGGGAGCTGTTTTTT. It yields the protein CASSKQQGAGELFF.

The chain has TRBV18 and TRBJ1-2; 10 positions match TRBD1. The germline V gene encodes CDR1 KGHSH and CDR2 LQKENI. The length of the CDR3 is 15 residues. Losses at the gene ends were 3 bases for V and 3 bases for J; bases not matched to a gene: 4. The CDR3 region is CASSPADRGDYGYTF. The CDR3 bases are TGTGCCAGCTCACCCGCGGACAGGGGGGACTATGGCTACACCTTC.

The chain uses TRBV5-1 and TRBJ2-5, with 7 bases aligning to TRBD1. J gave up 4 bases and V 4 bases, and 10 bases lay outside the gene matches. CDR1 and CDR2 from the germline V gene are SGHRS and YFSETQ. The length of the CDR3 is 15 residues. CDR3 bases: TGCGCCAGCAGCGTTGACAGGGTAATTGGAGAGACCCAGTACTTC. Protein: CASSVDRVIGETQYF. Full variable domain (outside the CDR3, taken from reference TRBV5-1 and TRBJ2-5): KAGVTQTPRYLIKTRGQQVTLSCSPISGHRSVSWYQQTPGQGLQFLFEYFSETQRNKGNFPGRFSGRQFSNSRSEMNVSTLELGDSALYLCASSVDRVIGETQYFGPGTRLLVL.

The chain combines TRBV10-2 with TRBJ1-1; no clear D gene. Between the trimmed V and J ends, which lost 2 bases and 1 base, there was a span of 5 bases. This CDR3 is built from 13 residues. Germline CDR1 WSHSY, CDR2 SAAADI. The CDR3 sequence: CASSENTNTEAFF. The CDR3 DNA is TGCGCCAGCAGTGAGAACACGAACACTGAAGCTTTCTTT.

This chain joins TRBV19 and TRBJ1-1; tentative D call: TRBD1 (5 bases). V lost 3 bases and J lost 0, with 11 bases in between. The CDR3 consists of 15 residues. Germline V lookup: CDR1 LNHDA, CDR2 SQIVND (reference sequence). Here the CDR3 reads CASSMGRIMNTEAFF. CDR3 DNA: TGTGCCAGTAGTATGGGACGGATAATGAACACTGAAGCTTTCTTT.

The J gene is TRBJ1-5, the V gene TRBV27; no clear D. Per germline, CDR1 MNHEY and CDR2 SMNVEV (reference sequence). Between the trimmed V and J ends, which lost 5 bases and 3 bases, there was a span of 11 bases. This CDR3 has 14 amino acids. In DNA, the CDR3 is TGTGCCAGCAGTCCTGGGAGGAACAATCAGCCCCAGCATTTT. This encodes CASSPGRNNQPQHF.

V gene TRBV28 combines with J gene TRBJ1-1; 7 nucleotides align to TRBD1. CDR1 and CDR2 (germline): MDHEN, SYDVKM. The length of the CDR3 is 11 residues. The V gene end was trimmed by 11 bases and the J gene end by 4 bases; junction bases not matched to a gene: 4. This chain's CDR3 is CAGRGRTEAFF. The CDR3 nucleotides read TGTGCCGGAAGGGGGCGCACTGAAGCTTTCTTT.

The rearrangement joins TRBV2 to TRBJ1-2, with D possibly being TRBD1 (6 bases). The CDR3 is 16 residues long. Trimming took 4 bases from V and 3 from J, leaving 18 bases between them. Germline V gene lookup returns CDR1 SNHLY and CDR2 FYNNEI. CDR3 residues: CASSVRGSVVDYGYTF. CDR3 DNA sequence: TGTGCCAGCAGTGTCAGGGGTAGTGTGGTTGACTATGGCTACACCTTC.

J is TRBJ1-2 and V is TRBV6-1; no clear D gene. This CDR3 comprises 15 residues. Germline CDR1 is MNHNS and CDR2 is SASEGT. V lost 0 bases and J 4 bases, leaving 12 bases between the germline ends. The CDR3 bases are TGTGCCAGCAGTGAAGCTCCGAAAGACCCCTATGGCTACACCTTC. This codes for CASSEAPKDPYGYTF.

Details on this clone: Other DNA sequences in this sample translate to the same CDR3. The chain recombines TRBV5-1 with TRBJ1-1; maybe TRBD1 (6 bases). Trimming took 2 bases from V and 0 from J, leaving 8 bases between them. CDR3 length: 14 amino acids. From germline, CDR1 is SGHRS and CDR2 YFSETQ. Here the CDR3 reads CASSLTGMNTEAFF. In DNA, the CDR3 is TGCGCCAGCAGCTTAACAGGGATGAACACTGAAGCTTTCTTT.

V usage is TRBV4-3 and J usage is TRBJ1-2; D unclear. This CDR3 is built from 14 residues. V gave up 0 bases and J gave up 1 base, with 6 bases separating them. CDR1 and CDR2 from the germline V gene are LGHNA and YSLEER. This CDR3 reads CASSQDPDNYGYTF. For the CDR3, the DNA is TGCGCCAGCAGCCAAGATCCCGATAACTATGGCTACACCTTC.

Only a few counts were recorded for this clone. J is TRBJ1-1 and V is TRBV6-1; no firm D call. Trimming stripped 3 bases from V and 5 bases from J, with 13 bases between. This CDR3 comprises 14 residues. The V gene's germline CDR1 is MNHNS and CDR2 SASEGT. The CDR3 loop reads CASSDNAGWTEAFF. The CDR3 nucleotides read TGTGCCAGCAGTGATAACGCCGGTTGGACTGAAGCTTTCTTT.